This T cell receptor (beta chain) derives from a study of cytomegalovirus exposure and HLA in healthy donors. It was with 60 Vbeta and 13 Jbeta primers that the PCR ran. TCRdb keeps only in-frame clones here, not all; method: immunoSEQ multiplex PCR. The table has around 110,000 clones, around 80% seen once. This clone was picked up a small number of times. Its antigen is as yet unknown. General study results and limits: More clonal expansion characterized HLA-associated TCR beta chains than equally common others in a later analysis.

Losses at the gene ends were 4 bases for V and 2 bases for J; bases not matched to a gene: 5. This CDR3 has 16 residues. Germline-derived CDR1 and CDR2 are SGDLS and YYNGEE. V gene TRBV9 combines with J gene TRBJ2-1; 11 bases are a match to TRBD2. The clonotype was recovered from a man in his sixties in good health and CMV-seronegative. Sequenced sample: PBMCs. CDR3 DNA: TGTGCCAGCAGCCCTAGACTAGCGGGGCCCTACAATGAGCAGTTCTTC. As protein: CASSPRLAGPYNEQFF. The full variable domain, with the rest looked up from reference TRBV9 and TRBJ2-1, is DSGVTQTPKHLITATGQRVTLRCSPRSGDLSVYWYQQSLDQGLQFLIQYYNGEERAKGNILERFSAQQFPDLHSELNLSSLELGDSALYFCASSPRLAGPYNEQFFGPGTRLTVL.